This TCR beta chain was identified during a study of T cells in Graves' hyperthyroidism and ophthalmopathy. Study conclusions and caveats: Most clonotypes expanded in the thyroid (above 0.001) were also present in blood.

From RNA transcripts, TCR beta CDR3 regions were amplified. TCR CDR3 underwent first-round RT-PCR with the HTBI primer set. One entry per CDR3 protein results from TCRdb running MiXCR on the multiplex PCR reads. This sample has 250,000 to 400,000 distinct CDR3 sequences, with 12% to 15% found just once. This clonotype has just a few counts. The antigen is unknown. Trimming removed 5 bases at V and 4 bases at J, with 15 bases between. The length of the CDR3 is 16 residues. Germline CDR1 is SGHVS and CDR2 is FNYEAQ. The clonotype originates from a woman aged 40 to 50 with Graves' ophthalmopathy. Sequencing was done on a sample of blood. The chain couples TRBV7-6 to TRBJ2-6; D is unresolved. CDR3 in DNA: TGTGCCAGCAGCCCTAGAGGCCTGGGAGGGGCCAACGTCCTGACTTTC. Translated: CASSPRGLGGANVLTF.